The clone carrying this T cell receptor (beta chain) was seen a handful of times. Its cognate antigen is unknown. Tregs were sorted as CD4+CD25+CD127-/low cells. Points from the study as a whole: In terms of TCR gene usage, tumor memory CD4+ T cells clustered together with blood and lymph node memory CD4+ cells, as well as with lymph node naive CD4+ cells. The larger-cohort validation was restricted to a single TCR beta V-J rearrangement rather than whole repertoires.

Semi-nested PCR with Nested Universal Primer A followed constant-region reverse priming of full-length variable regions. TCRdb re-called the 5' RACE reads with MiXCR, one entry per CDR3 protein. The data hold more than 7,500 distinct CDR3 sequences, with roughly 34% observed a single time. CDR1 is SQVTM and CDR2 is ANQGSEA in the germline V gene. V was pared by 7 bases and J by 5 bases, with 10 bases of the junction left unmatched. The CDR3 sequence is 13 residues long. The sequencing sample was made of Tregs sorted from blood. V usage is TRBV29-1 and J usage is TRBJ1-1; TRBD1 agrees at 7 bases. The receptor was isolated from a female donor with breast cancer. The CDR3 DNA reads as TGCAGCGGGTACAGGGGCAGAGGTACTGAAGCTTTCTTT. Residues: CSGYRGRGTEAFF.